This T cell receptor (beta chain) was identified in a study of spatial heterogeneity in lung cancer. Overall study: Researchers sequenced follow-up PBMC samples if they had them, and these came a median of about 22 months after resection. TCR and UMI combinations that were unique each appeared, on average, more than ten times in raw reads. Findings and caveats of the study: Blood contained ubiquitous expanded tumor TCRs more at resection than at follow-up.

Time point here: blood at routine non-recurrence follow-up after resection. Whole RNA, isolated from tumor, nontumor lung or frozen PBMC, was sequenced without prior sorting. On this clonotype: Its antigen is unidentified.

V lost 5 bases and J lost 12, with 20 bases in between. The CDR3 is made up of 12 amino acids. Germline-derived CDR1 and CDR2 are DFQATT and SNEGSKA (reference sequence). TCRdb reprocessed the 5' RACE reads via MiXCR and lists one record per CDR3 protein. The sample includes under 20,000 distinct CDR3 sequences, 9% to 10% of them seen just once. The source of this sequence is a female donor with early-stage non-small cell lung cancer. This chain joins TRBV20-1 and TRBJ2-7; tentative D call: TRBD2 (5 bases). Here the sequenced sample was PBMCs, taken at follow-up. The CDR3 DNA follows: TGCAGTGCTGGGAGCCGGGCAACTACCCCGTACTTC. Its translation is CSAGSRATTPYF.